The 13 T cell receptor beta chains presented below share a single source sample, sequenced in a study of shared T cell receptors in the human thymus (dated by TCRdb to 2020 to 2022). Library method: the immunoSEQ multiplex PCR assay. The clones in this table, taken by TCRdb from immuneACCESS, are in-frame only. Not every clone is retained; where verified, under half of the shortfall comes from an unresolved V gene, and the cause of the rest is unknown. The sample table holds about 400,000 clones, of which approximately 95% were seen once. The biggest ten clones account for roughly 0.02% of the sample. The sequenced sample was thymocytes. The origin of the receptors is a human donor.

V and J are TRBV29-1 and TRBJ1-1; D remains ambiguous. V was pared by 6 bases and J by 4 bases, with 9 bases between. Germline CDR1 reads SQVTM; CDR2 reads ANQGSEA. This CDR3 spans 11 amino acids. The CDR3 DNA reads as TGCAGCGTGACCAGTGTCACTGAAGCTTTCTTT. Protein sequence: CSVTSVTEAFF. The entire variable domain, with the rest obtained from reference TRBV29-1 and TRBJ1-1, is as follows: SAVISQKPSRDICQRGTSLTIQCQVDSQVTMMFWYRQQPGQSLTLIATANQGSEATYESGFVIDKFPISRPNLTFSTLTVSNMSPEDSSIYLCSVTSVTEAFFGQGTRLTVV.

The genes are TRBV30 and TRBJ2-7; D gene ambiguous. Trimming shortened V by 1 base and J by 0 bases, and 7 bases separated the two germline ends. This CDR3 spans 13 amino acids. Germline V gene sequence: CDR1 GTSNPN, CDR2 SVGIG (reference sequence). The CDR3 DNA reads TGTGCCTGGAGTGGACGGGCCTCCTACGAGCAGTACTTC. Its translation is CAWSGRASYEQYF.

The chain has TRBV14 and TRBJ1-1; no clear D. CDR1 and CDR2 from the germline V gene are SGHDN and FVKESK. The CDR3 consists of 14 residues. V lost 0 bases, J lost 1 base, and 6 bases lay in between. CDR3 region: CASSQETRNTEAFF. In DNA, the CDR3 is TGTGCCAGCAGCCAAGAAACGCGGAACACTGAAGCTTTCTTT.

CDR3 in DNA: TGTGCCAGCAGCGCGGTGAGACAGGGGGAAGAAAAACTGTTTTTT. Translated, it gives CASSAVRQGEEKLFF. V usage is TRBV2 and J usage is TRBJ1-4; 9 nucleotides match TRBD1. Losses at the gene ends were 6 bases for V and 8 bases for J; bases not matched to a gene: 10. The CDR3 totals 15 residues. CDR1 SNHLY and CDR2 FYNNEI come from the germline V gene.

The chain carries TRBV14 and TRBJ2-1; D possibly corresponds to TRBD2 (5 bases). This CDR3 contains 14 residues. Germline lookup yields CDR1 SGHDN and CDR2 FVKESK. The V and J ends lost 1 base and 9 bases respectively, with 13 bases between them. CDR3 DNA sequence: TGTGCCAGCAGCCAAGGGTCGGGCGCGGGTGAGCAGTTCTTC. It encodes CASSQGSGAGEQFF.

This chain uses TRBV13 with TRBJ2-1; 9 nucleotides match TRBD2. V lost 5 bases, J lost 6 bases, and 14 bases stayed unmatched. The CDR3 covers 17 residues. Germline V gene sequence: CDR1 PRHDT, CDR2 FYEKMQ (reference sequence). In DNA form, the CDR3 reads TGTGCCAGCAGCCCCCTGAACTTAGCGGGGGCCCTCAATGAGCAGTTCTTC. Translation: CASSPLNLAGALNEQFF.

The J gene is TRBJ2-1, the V gene TRBV28; D remains ambiguous. The CDR3 contains 15 residues. Germline CDR1 and CDR2: MDHEN and SYDVKM. V shed 4 bases and J shed 5 bases, with 15 bases lying between them. CDR3 residues: CASSCRVTQDNEQFF. The CDR3 DNA reads as TGTGCCAGCAGTTGCCGGGTGACCCAGGACAATGAGCAGTTCTTC.

V and J are TRBV11-2 and TRBJ2-7; 7 nucleotides match TRBD2. Per germline, CDR1 SGHAT and CDR2 FQNNGV. The trim removed 5 bases at V and 1 base at J, leaving 11 bases unmatched. This CDR3 is 16 amino acids long. The CDR3 coding sequence is TGTGCCAGCAGCCGTTTTTCGCGGGAGAAATCCTACGAGCAGTACTTC. Residues: CASSRFSREKSYEQYF.

CDR3 sequence (DNA): TGTGCCAGCAGCGTAGCTACCCTGGGGATCCCCGGGGAGCTGTTTTTT. Amino acids: CASSVATLGIPGELFF. The chain combines TRBV9 with TRBJ2-2; no definite D call. Trimming pared 0 bases from V and 6 bases from J, leaving 15 bases between. Germline V gene sequence: CDR1 SGDLS, CDR2 YYNGEE. The CDR3 loop spans 16 amino acids.

The V call is TRBV5-4, the J call TRBJ2-1; TRBD1 is a possible D gene (5 bases). The CDR3 has 15 residues. Germline values: CDR1 SGHNT, CDR2 YYREEE (reference sequence). V was clipped by 2 bases and J by 7 bases, with 16 bases between them. CDR3 residues: CASSLAYGAGNEQFF. CDR3 sequence (DNA): TGTGCCAGCAGCTTAGCCTATGGGGCAGGTAATGAGCAGTTCTTC.

This sequence joins TRBV29-1 and TRBJ1-1; D not resolved. There are 17 residues in the CDR3. The germline CDR1 and CDR2 sequences are SQVTM and ANQGSEA. Trimming removed 4 bases at V and 1 base at J, with 22 bases between. DNA for the CDR3: TGCAGCGTTGGCCCCCCGGGTATGGGGTATAGGAACACTGAAGCTTTCTTT. Protein product: CSVGPPGMGYRNTEAFF.

V is TRBV7-9 and J is TRBJ2-7, with D perhaps matching TRBD1 or TRBD2 (5 bases each). V was cut by 10 bases and J by 2 bases, with 12 bases left in between. Germline V gene lookup returns CDR1 SEHNR and CDR2 FQNEAQ (reference sequence). The CDR3 contains 12 residues. The CDR3 is CATFRGPYEQYF. The CDR3 DNA sequence: TGTGCCACCTTTAGGGGACCCTACGAGCAGTACTTC. Full variable domain (outside the CDR3, taken from reference TRBV7-9 and TRBJ2-7): DTGVSQNPRHKITKRGQNVTFRCDPISEHNRLYWYRQTLGQGPEFLTYFQNEAQLEKSRLLSDRFSAERPKGSFSTLEIQRTEQGDSAMYLCATFRGPYEQYFGPGTRLTVT.

V usage is TRBV7-2 and J usage is TRBJ2-3; D possibly corresponds to TRBD2 (6 bases). With 2 bases removed from V and 11 bases from J, the gap between germline ends came to 14 bases. The CDR3 has 13 amino acids. Germline V gene sequence: CDR1 SGHTA, CDR2 FQGNSA. In DNA form, the CDR3 reads TGTGCCAGCAGCTTACGATGCGGGCGGGGGCAGTATTTT. It encodes CASSLRCGRGQYF. Together with reference TRBV7-2 and TRBJ2-3, the CDR3 gives the full variable domain: GAGVSQSPSNKVTEKGKDVELRCDPISGHTALYWYRQSLGQGLEFLIYFQGNSAPDKSGLPSDRFSAERTGGSVSTLTIQRTQQEDSAVYLCASSLRCGRGQYFGPGTRLTVL.